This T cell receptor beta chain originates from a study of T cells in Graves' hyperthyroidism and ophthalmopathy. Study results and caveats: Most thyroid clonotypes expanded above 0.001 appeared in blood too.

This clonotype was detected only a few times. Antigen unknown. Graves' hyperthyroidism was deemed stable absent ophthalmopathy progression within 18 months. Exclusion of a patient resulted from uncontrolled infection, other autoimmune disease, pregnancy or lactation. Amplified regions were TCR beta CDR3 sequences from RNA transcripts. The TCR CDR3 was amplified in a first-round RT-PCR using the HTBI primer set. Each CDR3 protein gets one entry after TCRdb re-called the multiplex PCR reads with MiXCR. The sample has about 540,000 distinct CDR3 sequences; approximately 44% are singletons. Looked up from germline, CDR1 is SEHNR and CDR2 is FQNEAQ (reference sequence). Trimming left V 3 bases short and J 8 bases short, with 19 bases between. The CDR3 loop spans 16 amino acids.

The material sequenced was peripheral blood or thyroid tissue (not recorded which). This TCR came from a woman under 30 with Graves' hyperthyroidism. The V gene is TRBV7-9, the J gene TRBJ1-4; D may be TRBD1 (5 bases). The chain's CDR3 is CASSLGGRASIEKLFF. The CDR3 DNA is TGTGCCAGCAGCTTGGGCGGCAGGGCAAGCATAGAAAAACTGTTTTTT.